The 12 T cell receptor beta chains listed next were all sequenced from one sample in a study of beta chain features in type 1 diabetes. The investigators reverse transcribed all of the isolated RNA, so they sequenced expressed TCRB transcripts. Sequencing was performed with immunoSEQ multiplex PCR; in TCRdb, only in-frame clones are kept and a portion is missing. Of roughly 160,000 clones in the sample, around 8.6% are singletons; the top ten hold 0.54%. Antigen specificity for these receptors is unknown. Study conclusions and caveats: For Type 1 diabetes patients, all four CD4+ subsets carried TCRB CDR3s that were moderately but significantly shorter.

The sequenced sample consisted of central memory CD4+ T cells from blood. These receptors all come from a woman younger than 35 with type 1 diabetes.

The chain links TRBV1 to TRBJ2-3; the D segment call TRBD2 is taken from the table without a DNA check. TRBV1 counts as a pseudogene. This CDR3 comprises 17 residues. The CDR3 loop reads CTSSQVFGREGTDTQYF. The DNA of the CDR3 is TGCACCAGCAGCCAAGTCTTCGGAAGGGAGGGCACAGATACGCAGTATTTT.

The rearrangement links TRBV6-1 to TRBJ1-1; 7 nucleotides align to TRBD1. Germline assignment: CDR1 MNHNS and CDR2 SASEGT. The CDR3 contains 15 residues. V gave up 5 bases and J gave up 1 base; unmatched junction bases: 7. The CDR3 here is CASSRQGGGNTEAFF. The CDR3 DNA is TGTGCCAGCAGTCGACAGGGCGGTGGGAACACTGAAGCTTTCTTT.

The V and J genes are TRBV20-1 and TRBJ1-2, with no clear D. The V and J ends lost 6 bases and 6 bases respectively, with 11 bases between them. Germline values: CDR1 DFQATT, CDR2 SNEGSKA (reference sequence). The CDR3 runs 11 residues. This CDR3 is CSAIGGNGYTF. The CDR3 coding sequence is TGCAGTGCCATTGGAGGGAATGGCTACACCTTC.

The CDR3: CATSRDLTGELFF. In nucleotides, the CDR3 is TGTGCCACCAGCAGAGACCTCACCGGGGAGCTGTTTTTT. V gene TRBV15 combines with J gene TRBJ2-2, with D uncertain. This CDR3 has 13 amino acids. CDR1 is LNHNV and CDR2 is YYDKDF in the germline V gene (reference sequence). The V end lost 0 bases, the J end lost 4 bases, and 3 bases lay between the germline ends.

This clone has just a few counts. The chain uses TRBV28 and TRBJ2-7; TRBD1 agrees at 9 bases. V lost 5 bases, J lost 7 bases, and 9 bases stayed unmatched. The germline V gene encodes CDR1 MDHEN and CDR2 SYDVKM. This CDR3 spans 14 amino acids. CDR3 sequence (DNA): TGTGCCAGCAGTCCCGGGACAGGGACGGGGGAGCAGTACTTC. Its protein is CASSPGTGTGEQYF.

The chain employs TRBV27 and TRBJ2-3; TRBD1 might be the D (5 bases). V shed 0 bases and J shed 2 bases, with 9 bases lying between them. This CDR3 contains 15 residues. Germline CDR1 reads MNHEY; CDR2 reads SMNVEV (reference sequence). This CDR3 reads CASSLSVGPTDTQYF. CDR3 bases: TGTGCCAGCAGTTTATCTGTGGGGCCCACAGATACGCAGTATTTT.

This clone was seen a few times. The chain recombines TRBV11-2 with TRBJ2-2; the match to TRBD2 covers 9 bases. CDR3 size: 16 residues. V was pared by 6 bases and J by 0 bases, with 5 bases of the junction left unmatched. The germline V gene encodes CDR1 SGHAT and CDR2 FQNNGV. CDR3 in DNA: TGTGCCAGCAGACGGGCGGGGGGGCCGAACACCGGGGAGCTGTTTTTT. This gives the protein CASRRAGGPNTGELFF.

A few counts support this clone. J is TRBJ1-2 and V is TRBV4-3; D gene uncertain. V was clipped by 0 bases and J by 6 bases, with 8 bases between them. The germline V gene has CDR1 LGHNA and CDR2 YSLEER. This CDR3 region has 13 residues. The CDR3 DNA is TGCGCCAGCAGCCAAGAATTGAGTGATGGCTACACCTTC. Protein: CASSQELSDGYTF.

The genes are TRBV6-4 and TRBJ1-6, with D unresolved. There are 14 residues in the CDR3. From germline, CDR1 is MRHNA and CDR2 SNTAGT. The ends were cut back, 5 bases at V and 8 bases at J, with 13 bases in the middle. CDR3: CASSPSGEHSPLHF. CDR3 DNA: TGTGCCAGCAGTCCTAGCGGGGAGCATTCACCCCTCCACTTT.

This clone was counted only a few times. The chain has TRBV30 and TRBJ1-4, with D unclear. The germline gives CDR1 GTSNPN, CDR2 SVGIG (reference sequence). V was trimmed by 8 bases and J by 0 bases, leaving 10 bases between them. The CDR3 length is 13 residues. The CDR3 sequence is CAVSGATNEKLFF. DNA for the CDR3: TGTGCCGTTAGCGGAGCAACTAATGAAAAACTGTTTTTT.

This clone was observed a handful of times. CDR3 residues: CASSELGAPGADTQYF. The CDR3 DNA sequence: TGTGCCAGCAGTGAATTAGGGGCCCCGGGTGCAGATACGCAGTATTTT. J is TRBJ2-3 and V is TRBV25-1; D possibly corresponds to TRBD1 (5 bases). The CDR3 spans 16 residues. V shed 1 base and J shed 4 bases, with 15 bases lying between them. The germline V gene has CDR1 MGHDK and CDR2 SYGVNS.

V gene TRBV6-1 combines with J gene TRBJ2-5, with 12 bases lining up with TRBD2. Per the germline V gene, CDR1 is MNHNS and CDR2 is SASEGT. The trim removed 2 bases at V and 14 bases at J, leaving 6 bases unmatched. The CDR3 extends over 13 amino acids. The CDR3 bases are TGTGCCAGCAGTGAAAACACCGGACTAGCGGGATACTTC. It encodes CASSENTGLAGYF.